A selection of T cell receptor beta chains follows, all from one sample in a study of cytomegalovirus exposure and HLA in healthy donors. Measured with immunoSEQ multiplex PCR; TCRdb has only the in-frame clones, and not every one. The table lists around 150,000 clones, more than 60% of them singletons. Sequencing was performed on PBMCs. The receptors were gathered from a male donor in good health and CMV-seronegative. CDR3s include the opening cysteine and the closing phenylalanine or tryptophan. Fields, in order: CDR3 length, V gene, D gene, clone size, J gene, CDR3 DNA, CDR3 protein. D genes are given only for firm matches. Some rows mark clone size as missing; the rest say once, few, many or name a class of expanded clone.

15	TRBV11-2	.	.	TRBJ2-1	TGTGCCAGCAGCTCATGGACAGCGAGCGACAATGAGCAGTTCTTC	CASSSWTASDNEQFF
15	TRBV9	.	once	TRBJ2-2	TGTGCCAGCAGCGTAGAACGAGGGTACACCGGGGAGCTGTTTTTT	CASSVERGYTGELFF
15	TRBV6-5	.	.	TRBJ1-5	TGTGCCAGCAGTCCCGGGACAAGTAGCAATCAGCCCCAGCATTTT	CASSPGTSSNQPQHF
14	TRBV2	TRBD1	.	TRBJ1-6	TGTGCCAGCAACGGACAGGGTGGTAATTCACCCCTCCACTTT	CASNGQGGNSPLHF
15	TRBV6-5	.	once	TRBJ1-2	TGTGCCAGCAGTCCCTCTTTTACGGGGATAGGTGGCTACACCTTC	CASSPSFTGIGGYTF
12	TRBV5-1	.	.	TRBJ2-3	TGCGCCAGCAGAGCGGACACAGATACGCAGTATTTT	CASRADTDTQYF
13	TRBV30	.	.	TRBJ1-3	TGTGCCTGGAGCGGGTATACTGGAAACACCATATATTTT	CAWSGYTGNTIYF
13	TRBV2	.	.	TRBJ2-5	TGTGCCAGCAGTCCGGACACCCCGGGGACCCAGTACTTC	CASSPDTPGTQYF
14	TRBV25-1	.	.	TRBJ1-4	TGTGCCAGCAGTGAATCGGGGTTTGGGGAAAAACTGTTTTTT	CASSESGFGEKLFF
14	TRBV11-2	.	.	TRBJ2-1	TGTGCCAGCAGGGGGGGGCTCGGGCGCAATGAGCAGTTCTTC	CASRGGLGRNEQFF
15	TRBV11-2	.	.	TRBJ2-5	TGTGCCAGCAGCTTAGTGGTGGGGGGTTGGGTGACCCAGTACTTC	CASSLVVGGWVTQYF
10	TRBV28	.	.	TRBJ2-1	TGTGCCAGCAGTTACAGTGAGCAGTTCTTC	CASSYSEQFF
13	TRBV6-5	TRBD1	few	TRBJ2-7	TGTGCCAGCAGTCTGGGACAGGCTCACGAGCAGTACTTC	CASSLGQAHEQYF
15	TRBV9	.	.	TRBJ2-2	TGTGCCAGCAGCGTCCTCCGGGACTACACCGGGGAGCTGTTTTTT	CASSVLRDYTGELFF
12	TRBV30	.	few	TRBJ1-1	TGTGCCTGGAGCGGAGGGACGACCGAAGCTTTCTTT	CAWSGGTTEAFF
15	TRBV7-8	.	.	TRBJ2-1	TGTGCCAGCAGCTACGGGAGAGAGACAGGGAATGAGCAGTTCTTC	CASSYGRETGNEQFF
14	TRBV5-6	.	few	TRBJ1-5	TGTGCCAGCAGCTTGGGTCTTGGCAATCAGCCCCAGCATTTT	CASSLGLGNQPQHF
12	TRBV25-1	.	.	TRBJ1-2	TGTGCCAGCAGTGGCACAGGGTTGGGCTACACCTTC	CASSGTGLGYTF
14	TRBV2	.	few	TRBJ2-2	TGTGCCAGCAGTCCGGGTCTCCTGAACAGGGAGCTGTTTTTT	CASSPGLLNRELFF
14	TRBV6-1	TRBD2	.	TRBJ2-1	TGTGCCAGTTATAGCGGGGGCTCCTACAATGAGCAGTTCTTC	CASYSGGSYNEQFF
12	TRBV2	.	.	TRBJ1-1	TGTGCCAGCGAGATGAGGGAAACTGAAGCTTTCTTT	CASEMRETEAFF
14	TRBV7-3	TRBD2	once	TRBJ2-5	TGTGCCAGCAGCTTGGCTAGCGGGGAAGAGACCCAGTACTTC	CASSLASGEETQYF
14	TRBV7-9	.	.	TRBJ1-1	TGTGCCAGCAGCTTAGTCACGGGAGTCACTGAAGCTTTCTTT	CASSLVTGVTEAFF
16	TRBV12-1	.	once	TRBJ1-5	TGTGCCAGCAGCTTACCCGACAGGGGGCTTGTACAGCCCCAGCATTTT	CASSLPDRGLVQPQHF
17	TRBV19	TRBD1	.	TRBJ1-2	TGTGCCAGTAGGAACAATCCGGGACAGGGGCGAAACTATGGCTACACCTTC	CASRNNPGQGRNYGYTF
17	TRBV15	TRBD1	.	TRBJ2-5	TGTGCCACCAGCAGAGTCCGGACAGGGGGTTTTCAAGAGACCCAGTACTTC	CATSRVRTGGFQETQYF
16	TRBV19	.	.	TRBJ2-1	TGTGCCAGTAGTATGGATAGTCAGGGCGGCTACAATGAGCAGTTCTTC	CASSMDSQGGYNEQFF
15	TRBV27	.	.	TRBJ2-1	TGTGCCAGCAGCTCACAAGGACTGACCTACAATGAGCAGTTCTTC	CASSSQGLTYNEQFF
14	TRBV5-3	TRBD1	.	TRBJ2-7	TGTGCCAGAAGCTTAGATGACAGGGTGGGGGAGCAGTACTTC	CARSLDDRVGEQYF
16	TRBV4-2	TRBD2	.	TRBJ2-1	TGTGCCAGCAGCCAAGAGGTAGCGGGGGTGTACAATGAGCAGTTCTTC	CASSQEVAGVYNEQFF
14	TRBV4-1	.	.	TRBJ2-7	TGCGCCAGCAGCCATCCAGGGGCAAGCTACGAGCAGTACTTC	CASSHPGASYEQYF
15	TRBV11-2	.	.	TRBJ2-7	TGTGCCAGCAGCTTAGGACACCGTACAGGGACCGAGCAGTACTTC	CASSLGHRTGTEQYF
12	TRBV6-5	.	many	TRBJ1-2	TGTGCCACCTCGCGGGGCGGCTATGGCTACACCTTC	CATSRGGYGYTF
16	TRBV5-1	TRBD2	.	TRBJ2-3	TGCGCCAGCAGCAAAGGGCTAGCGGGAGACGGCGATACGCAGTATTTT	CASSKGLAGDGDTQYF
13	TRBV6-6	.	few	TRBJ1-1	TGTGCCAGCAGTTACGCGGGGTGGACTGAAGCTTTCTTT	CASSYAGWTEAFF
17	TRBV19	TRBD2	.	TRBJ2-7	TGTGCCAGTAGCCCGAGACTAAGCGGGGGCTCCTGGTACGAGCAGTACTTC	CASSPRLSGGSWYEQYF
15	TRBV4-3	TRBD1	.	TRBJ2-1	TGCGCCAGCAGCCAAGGGACAGGGGGCTTCAATGAGCAGTTCTTC	CASSQGTGGFNEQFF